This paragraph covers one T cell receptor (beta chain) sequence. This sample was included in a study of blood T cell repertoires in COVID-19. The CDR3 consists of 12 residues. V was trimmed by 1 base and J by 8 bases, leaving 8 bases between them. Germline CDR1 MDHEN, CDR2 SYDVKM. The data were produced by immunoSEQ multiplex PCR, yet TCRdb's version contains in-frame clones alone and is incomplete. Among tens of thousands of clones listed, just over 85% were seen once. The TCR comes from a man between 60 and 75 years old with acute or convalescent COVID-19. What was sequenced was peripheral blood. The chain is built from TRBV28 and TRBJ1-1; possible D gene TRBD1, 5 bases. CDR3 amino acids: CASSLSGVEAFF. The CDR3, as DNA: TGTGCCAGCAGTTTATCGGGGGTGGAAGCTTTCTTT.